Each of the 7 T cell receptor beta chains below was sequenced from the same sample in a study of shared clonotypes between healthy human individuals. TCRdb's copy holds only in-frame clones and misses some; the assay was immunoSEQ multiplex PCR. This sample has hundreds of thousands of clones, with over 65% found just once. The specimen sequenced was memory CD4+ T cells sorted from blood. Subset of the sample: CD45RA-negative fraction. Source of these receptors: a man aged 30 to 45 in good health.

This clone was seen more than once but under ten times. The CDR3, as DNA: TGTGCCAGCATTGGGGGCACCTACAATGAGCAGTTCTTC. Protein: CASIGGTYNEQFF. The V call is TRBV28, the J call TRBJ2-1; D perhaps matches TRBD1 (6 bases). Per germline, CDR1 MDHEN and CDR2 SYDVKM. The V end lost 7 bases, the J end lost 2 bases, and 9 bases lay between the germline ends. This CDR3 region has 13 residues.

The CDR3 DNA is TGTGCCAGTAAGCCACAGGGAAGGGGAATTAACTATGGCTACACCTTC. It specifies CASKPQGRGINYGYTF. The genes are TRBV19 and TRBJ1-2; D perhaps matches TRBD1 (6 bases). The CDR3 runs 16 residues. Trimming stripped 7 bases from V and 1 base from J, with 19 bases between. Looked up from germline, CDR1 is LNHDA and CDR2 is SQIVND (reference sequence).

This clone was seen only a few times. This sequence joins TRBV6-1 and TRBJ2-7; D ambiguous. Between the trimmed V and J ends, which lost 10 bases and 2 bases, there was a span of 18 bases. There are 14 residues in the CDR3. Germline values: CDR1 MNHNS, CDR2 SASEGT. CDR3 sequence reads: CATFTALLPYEQYF. In DNA, the CDR3 is TGTGCCACTTTCACGGCCCTCCTCCCCTACGAGCAGTACTTC.

J is TRBJ1-1 and V is TRBV30, with unresolved D. Germline V gene data show CDR1 as GTSNPN and CDR2 as SVGIG (reference sequence). The CDR3 length is 11 residues. Trimming stripped 4 bases from V and 9 bases from J, with 12 bases between. The CDR3 nucleotides read TGTGCCTGGACGCTAACAGCGAAAGCTTTCTTT. Translation gives CAWTLTAKAFF.

This chain links TRBV30 with TRBJ1-1; D perhaps matches TRBD1 (5 bases). The CDR3 totals 13 residues. Trimming removed 2 bases from V and 3 bases from J, with 10 bases in between. Germline V lookup: CDR1 GTSNPN, CDR2 SVGIG (reference sequence). The CDR3 nucleotides are TGTGCCTGGAGTCCCAGGGTGGACACTGAAGCTTTCTTT. Translated: CAWSPRVDTEAFF.

This clone was recorded a few times. The gene calls are TRBV7-9 and TRBJ2-7; 9 nucleotides align to TRBD1. CDR1 and CDR2 from the germline V gene are SEHNR and FQNEAQ (reference sequence). The CDR3 runs to 16 residues. J was trimmed by 5 bases and V by 3 bases; bases with no gene match: 11. CDR3 sequence (DNA): TGTGCCAGCAGCTTTACGACCGGGACAGGGAGTGACGAGCAGTACTTC. It is translated as CASSFTTGTGSDEQYF. The entire variable domain, with the rest obtained from reference TRBV7-9 and TRBJ2-7, is as follows: DTGVSQNPRHKITKRGQNVTFRCDPISEHNRLYWYRQTLGQGPEFLTYFQNEAQLEKSRLLSDRFSAERPKGSFSTLEIQRTEQGDSAMYLCASSFTTGTGSDEQYFGPGTRLTVT.

About this clone: The sample carries other DNA sequences with the same CDR3. The CDR3, as DNA: TGCGCCAGCAGCCAAGATCCGACGTCGGAGCAGTTCTTC. Protein: CASSQDPTSEQFF. This sequence joins TRBV4-3 and TRBJ2-1; D not certain. The germline V gene has CDR1 LGHNA and CDR2 YSLEER. Trimming took off 0 bases at V and 10 bases at J, with 10 bases between the two ends. The CDR3 consists of 13 residues.